The 2 T cell receptor beta chains reported below all come from one sample, sequenced in a study of T-cell memory formation after mild COVID-19. TCRdb ran MiXCR on the 5' RACE reads and lists one entry per CDR3 protein. The table has roughly 62,000 distinct CDR3 sequences, 9.3% seen once. The sequenced sample was PBMCs or a T cell subset sorted from them (not recorded which). These receptors were obtained from a man younger than 35 who had mild COVID-19 (a few samples of this study predate the infection). Cell type and time point are not known.

The chain employs TRBV12-3 or TRBV12-4 and TRBJ1-1, with TRBD1 identical over 8 bases. There are 14 residues in the CDR3. V was pared by 3 bases and J by 3 bases, with 3 bases of the junction left unmatched. This CDR3 reads CASSFGDRYTEAFF. The CDR3 region has the DNA TGTGCCAGCAGTTTTGGGGACAGGTACACTGAAGCTTTCTTT.

This clonotype was seen only a few times. The rearrangement joins TRBV10-3 to TRBJ2-7; 7 bases agree with TRBD2. V was pared by 3 bases and J by 4 bases, with 9 bases of the junction left unmatched. The CDR3 consists of 15 residues. Germline-derived CDR1 and CDR2 are ENHRY and SYGVKD. CDR3 DNA sequence: TGTGCCATCAGTGACTTCCCGGGGGGAATTTACGAGCAGTACGTC. It codes for CAISDFPGGIYEQYV.